This T cell receptor (beta chain) was obtained from a study of blood T cell repertoires in COVID-19. Overall study context: Both acute and convalescent COVID-19 samples were obtained from the United States, Italy and Spain. From T cells, B-cell-depleted T cells, or PBMCs came the material, which was cDNA or gDNA.

Under the authors' procedure: Counts of nucleated cells, estimated from reference gene primer amplification, were obtained. Assay used: immunoSEQ multiplex PCR; TCRdb lists only in-frame clones, some missing. That table supplies the V and J calls and clone size; D and trimming were determined from the DNA. The sample shows approximately 96,000 clones, over 70% of them seen only once. The origin of this receptor is a woman aged 80 or older with acute or convalescent COVID-19. The sequencing sample was made of peripheral blood.

The CDR3 DNA follows: TGTGCCTGGAGTGTAAACATATACTATGGCTACACCTTC. Translated: CAWSVNIYYGYTF. J is TRBJ1-2 and V is TRBV30; D not certain. Germline assignment: CDR1 GTSNPN and CDR2 SVGIG (reference sequence). The V end was cut by 0 bases, the J end by 3 bases, with 8 bases between. This CDR3 spans 13 amino acids.